This TCR beta chain stems from a study of cytotoxic CD8 clonotypes in ibrutinib-treated CLL (dated by TCRdb to about 2021). About the investigation overall: The cohort included about 15 treatment-naive and 11 to 12 relapsed/refractory patients; roughly 17 were IGHV unmutated. Partial responses were observed in roughly 24 patients and complete responses in 2; after a median follow-up of around 68 months, remission was maintained in 14 patients and progression was observed in approximately twelve. Longitudinal samples were available for about 30% of the roughly 86 trial participants. Cryopreserved peripheral blood mononuclear cells were collected before treatment, at response, and at either disease progression or sustained remission. On average, each sample had hundreds of thousands of productive templates and under 95,000 productive rearrangements. Response samples were taken after a median of approximately 12 months on treatment, ranging from roughly 6 to 36 months. Patients were still on ibrutinib when every remission and progressive disease sample was collected. What the work shows at the level of the full study, not this receptor alone: Sampling times were not matched between sustained-remission and progressing patients, and lymph node repertoires were not studied. Public clonotypes were found to be uncommon and were observed to contract or remain stable during treatment; the increase in clonality was shown to reflect expansion of private clonotypes at ibrutinib response. Clonality rose at ibrutinib response, remained stable during sustained remission, and dropped back toward baseline at progression. Baseline clonality exceeded that of age-matched healthy donors and correlated strongly with circulating CD8+ T-cell counts.

The goal of deep resolution MiSeq sequencing was a depth between 1 in 1 million and 1 in 200,000 T cells, and coverage averaged 10x per clonotype. The immunoSEQ hsTCRB Kit was used to generate the TCR beta libraries. From the authors' description of their analysis: The data were analyzed with ImmunoSEQ Analyzer and ImmunoSEQ Data Assistant, and V, D and J gene assignments followed IMGT definitions. Clonality, which ranges from 0 to 1, was calculated as one minus the normalized Shannon entropy of productive rearrangement frequencies. Public clonotype analysis was restricted to overrepresented clonotypes comprising at least 0.05% of each patient's repertoire. About a dozen repertoires from age-matched healthy donors, obtained from immuneACCESS, served as clonality controls. As stored in TCRdb, this immuneACCESS dataset retains in-frame rearrangements with V and J assigned. A fraction of the clones does not appear; measured against another copy, unresolved V genes explain less than half of the discrepancy, and the remainder lacks a known reason. From that table come the V and J calls and clone size; the DNA was used to work out D and trimming. The sample profile shows more than 75,000 clones; roughly three quarters of them were found once. The top ten clones comprise about 26% of the sample.

The CDR3 has 14 amino acids, counting the end cysteine and phenylalanine. Only the CDR3 portion is preserved as DNA: 42 bases, with reading frame beginning at the first base. Between the V and J ends, shortened by 5 bases and 8 bases respectively, the junction contains 16 bases. The germline V gene provides CDR1 SGHRS and CDR2 YFSETQ. In the paper's terms, the time point label means: 20 to 30 months on ibrutinib. Approximately 2 micrograms of genomic DNA were extracted from cryopreserved PBMCs for TCR beta library preparation. Longitudinal blood samples from CLL patients receiving ibrutinib monotherapy were subjected to high-throughput TCR beta sequencing. The patients took part in an open-label, single-center phase 2 trial of ibrutinib monotherapy. Turning to this clone: No cognate antigen has been identified for it. No much larger clonotype is one base removed from it; base qualities were not supplied.

Material: PBMCs, obtained after 24 months of ibrutinib treatment. The sequence was collected from a human donor with chronic lymphocytic leukemia. The sequence joins TRBV5-1 to TRBJ2-2; the D element could tentatively be TRBD1 or TRBD2, as 5 bases agree for each. In nucleotide form, the sequence is TGCGCCAGCAGGATATCTCAGGGAGCGGGGGAGCTGTTTTTT. Translated, this gives CASRISQGAGELFF. The variable domain in full, with residues beyond the CDR3 obtained from the reference TRBV5-1 and TRBJ2-2 genes, is KAGVTQTPRYLIKTRGQQVTLSCSPISGHRSVSWYQQTPGQGLQFLFEYFSETQRNKGNFPGRFSGRQFSNSRSEMNVSTLELGDSALYLCASRISQGAGELFFGEGSRLTVL.